This TCR beta chain was recorded in a study of Graves' ophthalmopathy and Graves' hyperthyroidism. This clonotype has ten or more counts. Amplified material comprised TCR beta CDR3 regions derived from RNA transcripts. In the first round, RT-PCR was carried out with HTBI primers, and a multiplex PCR formed the second round. TCRdb fed the multiplex PCR reads into MiXCR, producing one record per CDR3 protein. The sample lists about 740,000 distinct CDR3 sequences, 40% occurring once. Active ophthalmopathy (CAS at least 3, NOSPECS at least 4), lasting under 3 months. V shed 3 bases and J shed 4 bases, with 12 bases lying between them. This CDR3 has 13 amino acids. The germline V gene has CDR1 DFQATT and CDR2 SNEGSKA (reference sequence).

This chain joins TRBV20-1 and TRBJ1-2, with no clear D. Material for sequencing was peripheral blood. This TCR was sampled from an adult man with Graves' ophthalmopathy. The CDR3 loop is CSARTGTSYGYTF. The CDR3 bases are TGCAGTGCTAGGACCGGTACGTCCTATGGCTACACCTTC.